This T cell receptor (beta chain) was identified during a study of PD-1 blockade in classical Hodgkin lymphoma. Study observations and caveats: Unlike CD8+ TCR diversity, which did not rise significantly by C4D1, CD4+ TCR diversity did. Lower baseline TCR diversity was reported for newly diagnosed patients than for healthy donors.

The protocol was immunoSEQ multiplex PCR, while the TCRdb copy is restricted to in-frame clones and leaves out a portion. Of some 38,000 clones in the sample, 76% were seen once. Every patient relapsed after autologous stem cell transplantation, and brentuximab vedotin exposure varied. Relapsed/refractory classical Hodgkin lymphoma patients had complete, partial or progressive responses. This CDR3 is 14 amino acids long. Germline V gives CDR1 SGHAT, CDR2 FQNNGV. Trimming took 5 bases from V and 7 from J; bases not matched to a gene: 8. Points on this clone: Its antigen is still unknown.

The rearrangement links TRBV11-2 to TRBJ2-1, with 7 bases lining up with TRBD1. The specimen was peripheral blood mononuclear cells (PBMCs), collected before the second cycle of nivolumab. This receptor was taken from a human donor with classical Hodgkin lymphoma. The CDR3 DNA is TGTGCCAGCAGCCTGGACAGGTCAATAAATGAGCAGTTCTTC. Protein product: CASSLDRSINEQFF.